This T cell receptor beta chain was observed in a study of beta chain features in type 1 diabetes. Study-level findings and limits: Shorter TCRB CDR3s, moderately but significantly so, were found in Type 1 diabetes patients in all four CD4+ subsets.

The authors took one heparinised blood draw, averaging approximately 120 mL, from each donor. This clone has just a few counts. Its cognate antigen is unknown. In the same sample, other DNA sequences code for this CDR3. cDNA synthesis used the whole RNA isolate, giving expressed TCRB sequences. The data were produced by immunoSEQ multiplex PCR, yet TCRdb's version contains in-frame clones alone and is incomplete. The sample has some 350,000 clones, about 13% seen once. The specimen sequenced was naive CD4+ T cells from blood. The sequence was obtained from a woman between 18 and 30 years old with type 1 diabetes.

The CDR3 sequence: CASSPGQGSYEQYF. Here the CDR3 DNA reads TGTGCCAGCTCACCAGGACAGGGATCCTACGAGCAGTACTTC. This chain connects TRBV18 to TRBJ2-7, with TRBD1 matching over 8 bases. J lost 1 base, V lost 2 bases, and 1 base had no gene match. This CDR3 region has 14 residues. From germline, CDR1 is KGHSH and CDR2 LQKENI.